These T cell receptor beta chains were read from a single sample in a study of cytomegalovirus exposure and HLA in healthy donors. The assay was immunoSEQ multiplex PCR, and TCRdb's table has in-frame clones only and misses some. Of about 130,000 clones listed, approximately 80% are singletons. The source material was PBMCs. These receptors were taken from a woman aged 40 to 50 in good health and CMV-seronegative. CDR3s include the opening cysteine and the closing phenylalanine or tryptophan. The order of the fields is J gene, V gene, D gene, clone size, CDR3 DNA, CDR3 protein. D genes are given only for firm matches. Where a row states a size, it is once, few, many or the class of an expanded clone; other rows omit it.

j_gene: TRBJ2-5; v_gene: TRBV7-7; d_gene: TRBD2; abundance: .; CDR3nt: TGTGCCAGCAGCGCCTCCGGGACTAGCGGTCCGCTAGAAGAGACCCAGTACTTC; CDR3aa: CASSASGTSGPLEETQYF
j_gene: TRBJ1-3; v_gene: TRBV5-1; d_gene: .; abundance: .; CDR3nt: TGCGCCAGCAGCTTGGCCCCCGGGGTCAGTGGAAACACCATATATTTT; CDR3aa: CASSLAPGVSGNTIYF
j_gene: TRBJ2-3; v_gene: TRBV4-2; d_gene: TRBD2; abundance: once; CDR3nt: TGTGCCAGCAGCCAAGAAGGAGCGGGAGGGTCAGCAGATACGCAGTATTTT; CDR3aa: CASSQEGAGGSADTQYF
j_gene: TRBJ2-1; v_gene: TRBV5-1; d_gene: TRBD2; abundance: few; CDR3nt: TGCGCCAGCAGCGAGACTAGCGGGAGGTCTGTGAATGAGCAGTTCTTC; CDR3aa: CASSETSGRSVNEQFF
j_gene: TRBJ1-1; v_gene: TRBV2; d_gene: .; abundance: .; CDR3nt: TGTGCCAGCAGCGGACGGGAGAACACTGAAGCTTTCTTT; CDR3aa: CASSGRENTEAFF
j_gene: TRBJ1-3; v_gene: TRBV27; d_gene: .; abundance: .; CDR3nt: TGTGCCAGCAGGGGGCTCGGAAACACCATATATTTT; CDR3aa: CASRGLGNTIYF
j_gene: TRBJ1-1; v_gene: TRBV5-4; d_gene: .; abundance: .; CDR3nt: TGTGCCAGCAGCCCAAACTGGGCCAGGGTGTCCGCTGAAGCTTTCTTT; CDR3aa: CASSPNWARVSAEAFF
j_gene: TRBJ2-1; v_gene: TRBV7-3; d_gene: .; abundance: once; CDR3nt: TGTGCCAGCAGCTACTGGGGAGGCTCTCCCAATGAGCAGTTCTTC; CDR3aa: CASSYWGGSPNEQFF
j_gene: TRBJ1-5; v_gene: TRBV5-8; d_gene: TRBD1; abundance: .; CDR3nt: TGTGCCAGCAGCTTGGACAGGGGTGATCAGCCCCAGCATTTT; CDR3aa: CASSLDRGDQPQHF
j_gene: TRBJ2-1; v_gene: TRBV14; d_gene: .; abundance: .; CDR3nt: TGTGCCAGCAGCCAAGATTGGGACTCCCACAATGAGCAGTTCTTC; CDR3aa: CASSQDWDSHNEQFF
j_gene: TRBJ2-7; v_gene: TRBV5-4; d_gene: TRBD1; abundance: .; CDR3nt: TGTGCCAGCAGCTTGGGTGGGACAGGGGGTCGGGAGCAGTACTTC; CDR3aa: CASSLGGTGGREQYF
j_gene: TRBJ2-1; v_gene: TRBV19; d_gene: TRBD1; abundance: .; CDR3nt: TGTGCCAGTAGAAAGACAGGGGTTTCCTACAATGAGCAGTTCTTC; CDR3aa: CASRKTGVSYNEQFF
j_gene: TRBJ1-5; v_gene: TRBV6-1; d_gene: TRBD1; abundance: .; CDR3nt: TGCGCCAGCAGTGGGAACAGGGGGGATAAGGGCAATCAGCCCCAGCATTTT; CDR3aa: CASSGNRGDKGNQPQHF
j_gene: TRBJ2-7; v_gene: TRBV19; d_gene: TRBD2; abundance: .; CDR3nt: TGTGCCAGTAGGGGACTAGCGGGAGCCCACGAGCAGTACTTC; CDR3aa: CASRGLAGAHEQYF
j_gene: TRBJ2-3; v_gene: TRBV11-3; d_gene: TRBD1; abundance: few; CDR3nt: TGTGCCAGCAGCCTCGGGACAGGATTCACAGATACGCAGTATTTT; CDR3aa: CASSLGTGFTDTQYF
j_gene: TRBJ1-2; v_gene: TRBV16; d_gene: .; abundance: .; CDR3nt: TGTGCCAGCAGCCAATACGTCGGTTTCTATGGCTACACCTTC; CDR3aa: CASSQYVGFYGYTF
j_gene: TRBJ1-4; v_gene: TRBV7-9; d_gene: TRBD1; abundance: .; CDR3nt: TGTGCCAGCACCACTGGACAGGGAGGGTTTGAAAAACTGTTTTTT; CDR3aa: CASTTGQGGFEKLFF
j_gene: TRBJ1-4; v_gene: TRBV15; d_gene: .; abundance: .; CDR3nt: TGTGCCACCAGCTCCGACAGCTCCAATGAAAAACTGTTTTTT; CDR3aa: CATSSDSSNEKLFF
j_gene: TRBJ2-7; v_gene: TRBV18; d_gene: .; abundance: .; CDR3nt: TGTGCCAGCTCACCCGGCCCACAGCCCTACGAGCAGTACTTC; CDR3aa: CASSPGPQPYEQYF
j_gene: TRBJ2-5; v_gene: TRBV7-2; d_gene: .; abundance: .; CDR3nt: TGTGCCAGCAGCCCGCAATCAGGGGTAGGAGAGACCCAGTACTTC; CDR3aa: CASSPQSGVGETQYF
j_gene: TRBJ1-1; v_gene: TRBV7-9; d_gene: .; abundance: .; CDR3nt: TGTGCCAGCAGCACCCAGGCGACTGAAGCTTTCTTT; CDR3aa: CASSTQATEAFF
j_gene: TRBJ2-3; v_gene: TRBV28; d_gene: TRBD2; abundance: few; CDR3nt: TGTGCCAGCACCCCGCGGGGGGAATTCAGAGATACGCAGTATTTT; CDR3aa: CASTPRGEFRDTQYF
j_gene: TRBJ1-2; v_gene: TRBV5-1; d_gene: .; abundance: .; CDR3nt: TGCGCCAGCAGCTTGGGAATAAACCCGGGAACCCCACCCCGCTACACCTTC; CDR3aa: CASSLGINPGTPPRYTF